This entry concerns a single TCR beta chain. This entry belongs to a study of early T cells in non-severe SARS-CoV-2 infection. Researchers tagged individual cDNA molecules with unique molecular identifiers. TCRdb analysed the 5' RACE reads with MiXCR anew, one entry per CDR3 protein. Of tens of thousands of distinct CDR3 sequences listed, less than 20% are singletons. The V gene end was trimmed by 4 bases and the J gene end by 5 bases; junction bases not matched to a gene: 8. The CDR3 spans 14 residues. From germline, CDR1 is SGHNT and CDR2 YYREEE (reference sequence). The source of this sequence is an adult who was a healthcare worker with PCR-confirmed SARS-CoV-2 infection or an uninfected control (not recorded which). V usage is TRBV5-4 and J usage is TRBJ1-2; 7 nucleotides match TRBD1. Sequencing used whole blood, obtained at baseline. The CDR3 loop reads CASSQGQGEYGYTF. In DNA form, the CDR3 reads TGTGCCAGCAGCCAGGGCCAGGGGGAGTATGGCTACACCTTC.